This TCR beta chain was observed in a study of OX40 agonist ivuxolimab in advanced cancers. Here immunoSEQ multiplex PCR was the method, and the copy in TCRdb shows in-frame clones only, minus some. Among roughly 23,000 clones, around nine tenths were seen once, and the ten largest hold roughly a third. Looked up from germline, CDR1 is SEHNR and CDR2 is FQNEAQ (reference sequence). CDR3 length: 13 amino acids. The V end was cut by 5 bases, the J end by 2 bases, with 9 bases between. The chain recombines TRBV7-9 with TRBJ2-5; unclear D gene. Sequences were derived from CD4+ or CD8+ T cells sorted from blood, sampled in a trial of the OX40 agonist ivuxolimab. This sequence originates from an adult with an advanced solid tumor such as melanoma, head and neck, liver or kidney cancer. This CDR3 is CASSPPGQETQYF. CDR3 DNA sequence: TGTGCCAGCAGCCCCCCCGGACAAGAGACCCAGTACTTC.